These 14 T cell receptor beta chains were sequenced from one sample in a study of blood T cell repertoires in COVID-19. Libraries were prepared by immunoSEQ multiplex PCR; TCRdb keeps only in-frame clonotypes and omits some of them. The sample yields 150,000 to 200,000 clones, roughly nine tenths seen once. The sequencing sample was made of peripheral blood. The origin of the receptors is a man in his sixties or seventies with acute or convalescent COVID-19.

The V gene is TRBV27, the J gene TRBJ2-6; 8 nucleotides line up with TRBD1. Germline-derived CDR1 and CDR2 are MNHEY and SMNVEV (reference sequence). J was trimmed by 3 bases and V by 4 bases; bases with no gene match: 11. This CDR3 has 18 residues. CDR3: CASSYAGGAVVGANVLTF. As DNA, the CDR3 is TGTGCCAGCAGTTACGCAGGGGGCGCGGTAGTTGGGGCCAACGTCCTGACTTTC.

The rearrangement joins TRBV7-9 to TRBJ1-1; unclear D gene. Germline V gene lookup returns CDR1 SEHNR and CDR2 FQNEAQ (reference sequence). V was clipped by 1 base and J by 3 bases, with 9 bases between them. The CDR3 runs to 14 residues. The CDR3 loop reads CASSLGGWDTEAFF. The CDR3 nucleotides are TGTGCCAGCAGCTTAGGAGGATGGGACACTGAAGCTTTCTTT.

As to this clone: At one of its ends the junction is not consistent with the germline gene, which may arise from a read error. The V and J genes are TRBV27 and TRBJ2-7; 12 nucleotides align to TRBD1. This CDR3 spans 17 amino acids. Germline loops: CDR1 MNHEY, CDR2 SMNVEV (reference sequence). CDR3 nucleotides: TGTGCCAGCAGCCCGGGACAGGGGGCGCCGAGCTCCCACGAGCAGTACTTC. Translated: CASSPGQGAPSSHEQYF.

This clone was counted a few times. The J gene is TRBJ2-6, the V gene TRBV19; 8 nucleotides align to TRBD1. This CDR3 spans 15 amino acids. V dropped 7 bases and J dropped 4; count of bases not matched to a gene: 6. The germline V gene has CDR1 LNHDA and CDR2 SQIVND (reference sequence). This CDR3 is CASIGTGSGANVLTF. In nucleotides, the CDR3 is TGTGCCAGTATAGGGACAGGCTCAGGGGCCAACGTCCTGACTTTC.

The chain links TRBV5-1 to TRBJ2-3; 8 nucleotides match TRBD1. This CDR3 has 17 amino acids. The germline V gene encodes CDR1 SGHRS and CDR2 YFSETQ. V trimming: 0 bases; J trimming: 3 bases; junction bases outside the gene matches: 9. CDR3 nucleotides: TGCGCCAGCAGCTTGGCCCCGACAGGGGTCGGGACAGATACGCAGTATTTT. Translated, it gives CASSLAPTGVGTDTQYF.

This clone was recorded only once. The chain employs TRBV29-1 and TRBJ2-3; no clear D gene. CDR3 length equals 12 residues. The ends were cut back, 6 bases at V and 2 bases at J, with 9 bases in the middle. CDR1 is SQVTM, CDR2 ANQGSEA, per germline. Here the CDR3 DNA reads TGCAGCGTGGAGACTGTCACAGATACGCAGTATTTT. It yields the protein CSVETVTDTQYF.

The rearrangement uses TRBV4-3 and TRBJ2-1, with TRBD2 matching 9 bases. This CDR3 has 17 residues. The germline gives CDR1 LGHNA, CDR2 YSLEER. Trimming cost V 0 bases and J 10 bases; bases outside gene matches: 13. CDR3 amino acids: CASSQENRGQAGGEQFF. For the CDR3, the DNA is TGCGCCAGCAGCCAAGAAAATCGGGGGCAAGCGGGAGGAGAGCAGTTCTTC.

The CDR3 loop reads CASSSSGRSSYEQYF. The CDR3, as DNA: TGTGCCAGCAGTTCGAGCGGGAGGAGCTCCTACGAGCAGTACTTC. The chain is built from TRBV28 and TRBJ2-7; 9 nucleotides match TRBD2. The CDR3 spans 15 residues. The V gene end was trimmed by 4 bases and the J gene end by 0 bases; junction bases not matched to a gene: 4. Germline loops: CDR1 MDHEN, CDR2 SYDVKM.

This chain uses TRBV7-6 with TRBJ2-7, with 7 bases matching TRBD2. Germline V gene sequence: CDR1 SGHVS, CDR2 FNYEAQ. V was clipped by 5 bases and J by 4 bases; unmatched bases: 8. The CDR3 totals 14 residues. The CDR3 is CASSKQREAYEQYF. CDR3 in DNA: TGTGCCAGCAGCAAACAACGGGAGGCATACGAGCAGTACTTC.

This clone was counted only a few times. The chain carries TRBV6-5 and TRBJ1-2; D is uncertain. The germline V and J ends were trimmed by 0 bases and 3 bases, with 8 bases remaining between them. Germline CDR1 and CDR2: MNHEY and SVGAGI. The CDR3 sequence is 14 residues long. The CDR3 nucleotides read TGTGCCAGCAGTTACTCGCCGGCGGACTATGGCTACACCTTC. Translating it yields CASSYSPADYGYTF.

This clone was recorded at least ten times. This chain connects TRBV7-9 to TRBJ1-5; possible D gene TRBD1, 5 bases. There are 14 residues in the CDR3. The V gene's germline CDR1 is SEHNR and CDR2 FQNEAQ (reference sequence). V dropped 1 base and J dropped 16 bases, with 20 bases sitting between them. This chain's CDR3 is CASSLGARGGAGHF. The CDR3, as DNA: TGTGCCAGCAGCTTAGGGGCCCGCGGGGGTGCCGGTCATTTT.

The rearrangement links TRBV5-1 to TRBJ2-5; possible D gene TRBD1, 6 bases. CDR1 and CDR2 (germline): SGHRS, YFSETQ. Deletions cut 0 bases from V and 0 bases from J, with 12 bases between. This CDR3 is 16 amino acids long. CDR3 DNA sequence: TGCGCCAGCAGCTTGGAGGGACATTCGTACCAAGAGACCCAGTACTTC. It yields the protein CASSLEGHSYQETQYF. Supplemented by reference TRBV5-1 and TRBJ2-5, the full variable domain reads KAGVTQTPRYLIKTRGQQVTLSCSPISGHRSVSWYQQTPGQGLQFLFEYFSETQRNKGNFPGRFSGRQFSNSRSEMNVSTLELGDSALYLCASSLEGHSYQETQYFGPGTRLLVL.

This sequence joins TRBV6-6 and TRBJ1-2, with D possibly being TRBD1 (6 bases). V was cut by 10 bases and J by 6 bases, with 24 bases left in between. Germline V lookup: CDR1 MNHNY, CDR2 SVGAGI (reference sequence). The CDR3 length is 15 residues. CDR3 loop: CATLGWAGAKDGYTF. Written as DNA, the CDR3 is TGTGCCACTCTGGGATGGGCAGGGGCTAAAGATGGCTACACCTTC.

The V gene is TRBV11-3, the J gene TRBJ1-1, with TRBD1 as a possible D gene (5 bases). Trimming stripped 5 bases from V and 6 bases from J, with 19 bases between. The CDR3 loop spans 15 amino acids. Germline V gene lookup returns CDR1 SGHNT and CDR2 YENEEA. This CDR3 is CASSPSKGSSSEAFF. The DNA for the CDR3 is TGTGCCAGCAGCCCCAGTAAGGGGTCGAGCTCTGAAGCTTTCTTT.